This TCR beta chain was captured by sequencing in a study of shared clonotypes between healthy human individuals. Study as a whole: There were three CD4 naive, three CD4 memory, two CD8 naive and one CD8 memory plates per donor.

V was pared by 2 bases and J by 2 bases, with 9 bases between. The CDR3 totals 15 residues. The germline gives CDR1 MGHDK, CDR2 SYGVNS. Within Nashville, Tennessee resided all donors, each a Caucasian adult. The assay was run at deep level. Over several immunoSEQ plates, each subset's genomic DNA was distributed in even portions. Clones were sequenced by immunoSEQ multiplex PCR, and TCRdb holds only the in-frame ones, with some missing. Of roughly 700,000 clones in the sample, 90% are singletons; the top ten hold less than 40%. The clonotype comes from a man aged 18 to 29 in good health. Some clones in this sample may be carry-over from other donors' samples. The V call is TRBV25-1, the J call TRBJ2-2; D may be TRBD1 or TRBD2 (6 bases each). Sequenced input: memory CD8+ T cells from PBMCs. Subset denoted: CD45RO+ cells pooled with CCR7-negative TemRA cells. This CDR3 reads CASSEKGGNTGELFF. DNA of the CDR3: TGTGCCAGCAGTGAAAAGGGGGGAAACACCGGGGAGCTGTTTTTT.